This T cell receptor beta chain appears in the sequencing data of a study of low-dose radiotherapy and immunotherapy resistance in tumors. Study details: Patients of Cohort 1 had 0.5 Gy fractions every 2 weeks, which summed to 6.5 Gy. Per fraction, Cohort 2 was given 1 Gy every two weeks, accumulating a total of 13 Gy over 26 weeks.

Gene-specific TRAV and TRBV primers were used for first-strand cDNA, covering alpha and beta chains. The TCRs were subjected to amplification over roughly 18 PCR cycles employing a constant-region primer in conjunction with a V-primer adapter. TCRdb re-called the reads with MiXCR, one entry per CDR3 protein. The table records about 30,000 distinct CDR3 sequences, under 55% of them present only once. This clonotype has ten or more counts. Time point defined: after trial treatment. The treatment denotes: LDRT plus nivolumab, ipilimumab, low-dose cyclophosphamide and aspirin (RACIN trial). Patients with advanced, tumor-infiltrating lymphocyte-negative solid tumors were eligible. This TCR was sampled from a male donor with gallbladder cancer. The sequenced sample was PBMCs, obtained after low-dose radiotherapy plus immunotherapy.

CDR3 protein: CASSSFSGGEETQYF. CDR3 bases: TGTGCCAGCAGCTCCTTTAGCGGGGGGGAAGAGACCCAGTACTTC. J is TRBJ2-5 and V is TRBV7-9; 11 bases agree with TRBD2. Unmatched junction bases numbered 4, after V lost 4 bases and J lost 3 bases. The V gene's germline CDR1 is SEHNR and CDR2 FQNEAQ (reference sequence). The CDR3 extends over 15 amino acids.